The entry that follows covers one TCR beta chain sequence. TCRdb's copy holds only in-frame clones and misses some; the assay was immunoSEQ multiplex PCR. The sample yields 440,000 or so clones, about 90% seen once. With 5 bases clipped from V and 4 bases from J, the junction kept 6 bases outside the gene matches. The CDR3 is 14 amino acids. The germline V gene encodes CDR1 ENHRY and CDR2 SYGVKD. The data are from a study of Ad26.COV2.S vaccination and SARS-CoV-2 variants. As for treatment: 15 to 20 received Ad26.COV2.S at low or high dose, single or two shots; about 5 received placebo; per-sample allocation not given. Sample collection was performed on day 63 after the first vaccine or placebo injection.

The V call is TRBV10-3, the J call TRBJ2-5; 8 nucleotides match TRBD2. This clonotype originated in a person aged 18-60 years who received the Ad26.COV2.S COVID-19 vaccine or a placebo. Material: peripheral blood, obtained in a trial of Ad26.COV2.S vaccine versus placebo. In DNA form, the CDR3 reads TGTGCCATCAGTCATAGCGGGACGCGAGAGACCCAGTACTTC. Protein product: CAISHSGTRETQYF.